The present T cell receptor beta chain was sequenced within a study of T cell responses to AZD1222 COVID-19 vaccine. Study information: Second-dose schedules of about 4 or about 12 weeks were combined. Findings and caveats of the study: With two AZD1222 doses given, Spike-specific TCR breadth and depth both rose.

Germline assignment: CDR1 SNHLY and CDR2 FYNNEI. The V end was cut by 3 bases, the J end by 0 bases, with 9 bases between. This CDR3 spans 16 amino acids. To note about this clone: Antigen specificity is unknown.

TCRdb keeps only in-frame clones here, not all; method: immunoSEQ multiplex PCR. The repertoire holds over 95,000 clones, with just under 90% as singletons. This sample comprised peripheral blood, obtained on day 0 of AZD1222 vaccination. The V call is TRBV2, the J call TRBJ1-6; the D gene is possibly TRBD1 (5 bases). This receptor was taken from an adult in good health. The CDR3 here is CASSELGVSYNSPLHF. In DNA, the CDR3 is TGTGCCAGCAGTGAGTTAGGGGTCTCCTATAATTCACCCCTCCACTTT.